Here is one TCR beta chain with its context. Some clones are missing from TCRdb's copy, which holds only in-frame ones; the method was immunoSEQ multiplex PCR. The sample shows tens of thousands of clones, over 70% of them seen only once. V trimming: 3 bases; J trimming: 8 bases; junction bases outside the gene matches: 10. Germline V gives CDR1 KGHSH, CDR2 LQKENI. CDR3 length: 16 residues. The sample belongs to a study of blood T cell repertoires in COVID-19. The overall study: PBMCs, B-cell-depleted T cells, or T cells provided the cDNA or gDNA that made up the material.

The chain employs TRBV18 and TRBJ2-1, with 10 bases fitting TRBD2. The sequencing sample was made of peripheral blood. This sequence originates from an older man with active or convalescent COVID-19. CDR3: CASSPGGLAGVDEQFF. The CDR3 DNA is TGTGCCAGCTCACCTGGAGGTCTAGCGGGGGTCGATGAGCAGTTCTTC.